This entry lists 16 T cell receptor beta chains sequenced from one sample in a study of technical replicates of blood from a few donors. Here immunoSEQ multiplex PCR was the method, and the copy in TCRdb shows in-frame clones only, minus some. The sample records approximately 50,000 clones, roughly 86% being singletons. Sequenced sample: PBMCs. These receptors originate from a human donor in good health. Some clones in this sample may be carry-over from other donors' samples.

This chain joins TRBV7-8 and TRBJ1-1, with 9 positions matching TRBD1. The germline CDR1 and CDR2 sequences are SGHVS and FQNEAQ. The length of the CDR3 is 14 residues. Unmatched junction bases numbered 5, after V lost 5 bases and J lost 4 bases. The CDR3 nucleotides are TGTGCCAGCAGCACTGACAGGGGGGTCACTGAAGCTTTCTTT. It translates to CASSTDRGVTEAFF.

This clone occurred once. The rearrangement uses TRBV6-6 and TRBJ1-1; 7 bases align to TRBD1. The V gene's germline CDR1 is MNHNY and CDR2 SVGAGI (reference sequence). V lost 5 bases to trimming and J lost 4 bases; unmatched junction nucleotides: 7. This CDR3 has 14 amino acids. The CDR3 nucleotides read TGTGCCAGCAGTGCTTCAGGGGGTGGCACTGAAGCTTTCTTT. Translated: CASSASGGGTEAFF.

The rearrangement uses TRBV18 and TRBJ2-6, with D perhaps matching TRBD2 (5 bases). Trimming cost V 5 bases and J 4 bases, with 12 bases left between them. CDR1 and CDR2 from the germline V gene are KGHSH and LQKENI. The CDR3 runs 15 residues. The CDR3 here is CASSASGSGANVLTF. In DNA, the CDR3 is TGTGCCAGCTCAGCCTCGGGATCAGGGGCCAACGTCCTGACTTTC.

The gene calls are TRBV7-2 and TRBJ2-3; D perhaps matches TRBD2 (7 bases). The V gene lost 2 bases and the J gene lost 2 bases, with 11 bases spanning the gap. The CDR3 has 15 residues. The germline gives CDR1 SGHTA, CDR2 FQGNSA. This CDR3 reads CASSLSGTNTDTQYF. The CDR3 coding sequence is TGTGCCAGCAGCTTAAGCGGGACAAACACAGATACGCAGTATTTT.

This clone was recorded only once. The chain links TRBV7-2 to TRBJ2-7; D unclear. CDR3 length: 13 residues. Germline V lookup: CDR1 SGHTA, CDR2 FQGNSA. Trimming stripped 2 bases from V and 0 bases from J, with 5 bases between. Written as DNA, the CDR3 is TGTGCCAGCAGCTTATCGGTCTCCTACGAGCAGTACTTC. This sequence encodes CASSLSVSYEQYF.

This clone is a singleton in its sample. This chain connects TRBV5-4 to TRBJ1-1; D possibly corresponds to TRBD1 (6 bases). Trimming shortened V by 1 base and J by 5 bases, and 12 bases separated the two germline ends. In germline, CDR1 is SGHNT, CDR2 YYREEE (reference sequence). CDR3 length equals 14 residues. The CDR3 sequence: CASSLSGARTEAFF. CDR3 in DNA: TGTGCCAGCAGCTTGTCAGGGGCGAGGACTGAAGCTTTCTTT.

Only one count was recorded for this clone. This rearrangement joins TRBV9 to TRBJ1-6, with 7 bases identical to TRBD1. CDR3 length: 15 residues. Germline V gene lookup returns CDR1 SGDLS and CDR2 YYNGEE. V dropped 4 bases and J dropped 5; count of bases not matched to a gene: 6. The CDR3, as DNA: TGTGCCAGCAGCCTCCAGGGGGGTAATAATTCACCCCTCCACTTT. It yields the protein CASSLQGGNNSPLHF.

CDR3 sequence: CASSGGQGAKGEQFF. In DNA, the CDR3 is TGTGCCAGCAGCGGAGGGCAGGGGGCAAAGGGTGAGCAGTTCTTC. The chain has TRBV25-1 and TRBJ2-1, with 8 positions matching TRBD1. CDR1 and CDR2 from the germline V gene are MGHDK and SYGVNS. J lost 9 bases, V lost 6 bases, and 13 bases had no gene match. This CDR3 comprises 15 residues.

The chain has TRBV5-1 and TRBJ2-1, with 10 bases identical to TRBD2. The J segment lost 7 bases and the V segment lost 0 bases, leaving 7 bases of the junction unmatched. The CDR3 consists of 16 residues. Germline V gives CDR1 SGHRS, CDR2 YFSETQ. CDR3 in DNA: TGCGCCAGCAGCTTGGCACCAGCGGGAGGGTGGAATGAGCAGTTCTTC. Translation: CASSLAPAGGWNEQFF.

The V call is TRBV10-2, the J call TRBJ2-1, with D hard to call. The V and J ends lost 3 bases and 0 bases respectively, with 3 bases between them. Germline V lookup: CDR1 WSHSY, CDR2 SAAADI. The CDR3 covers 13 residues. The CDR3 DNA reads as TGCGCCAGCAGTGAATACTCCTACAATGAGCAGTTCTTC. It translates to CASSEYSYNEQFF.

This clone was seen more than once but under ten times. The chain uses TRBV6-1 and TRBJ1-3; 8 bases match TRBD1. V shed 6 bases, J shed 4 bases, and the junction held 8 bases outside the gene matches. Germline V gives CDR1 MNHNS, CDR2 SASEGT. The CDR3 totals 15 residues. In DNA form, the CDR3 reads TGTGCCAGCAGAAACGGACAGGGAACGGGAAACACCATATATTTT. This translates into CASRNGQGTGNTIYF.

V and J are TRBV7-9 and TRBJ2-3, with 7 bases matching TRBD2. The trim removed 5 bases at V and 0 bases at J, leaving 2 bases unmatched. Germline V gene lookup returns CDR1 SEHNR and CDR2 FQNEAQ (reference sequence). This CDR3 has 14 residues. The CDR3 DNA reads as TGTGCCAGCAGCGTTAGCGGGAGCACAGATACGCAGTATTTT. Translation: CASSVSGSTDTQYF.

The chain combines TRBV11-3 with TRBJ2-2; possible D gene TRBD2, 6 bases. CDR3 length equals 18 residues. CDR1 is SGHNT, CDR2 YENEEA, per germline. V was shortened by 4 bases and J by 0 bases, with 18 bases between the two germline ends. Here the CDR3 reads CASSSRDLMLSNTGELFF. CDR3 DNA: TGTGCCAGCAGCTCCCGGGACTTGATGCTTTCGAACACCGGGGAGCTGTTTTTT.

The DNA for the CDR3 is TGTGCCAGCAGCTTAGGGCATCTGACAGCAACCTACGAGCAGTACTTC. It encodes CASSLGHLTATYEQYF. The chain couples TRBV7-2 to TRBJ2-7, with D perhaps TRBD1 (5 bases). The CDR3 consists of 16 residues. V lost 1 base and J lost 2, with 15 bases in between. CDR1 is SGHTA, CDR2 FQGNSA, per germline. The complete variable domain, with remaining parts taken from reference TRBV7-2 and TRBJ2-7, reads GAGVSQSPSNKVTEKGKDVELRCDPISGHTALYWYRQSLGQGLEFLIYFQGNSAPDKSGLPSDRFSAERTGGSVSTLTIQRTQQEDSAVYLCASSLGHLTATYEQYFGPGTRLTVT.

The chain is built from TRBV7-2 and TRBJ1-1; D unclear. Trimming shortened V by 5 bases and J by 7 bases, and 11 bases separated the two germline ends. The CDR3 loop spans 12 amino acids. The germline gives CDR1 SGHTA, CDR2 FQGNSA. CDR3 amino acids: CASSDYRDEAFF. CDR3 DNA sequence: TGTGCCAGCAGCGATTATAGAGATGAAGCTTTCTTT.

The gene calls are TRBV10-3 and TRBJ2-5; tentative D call: TRBD2 (6 bases). Trimming removed 6 bases from V and 2 bases from J, with 10 bases in between. CDR1 ENHRY and CDR2 SYGVKD come from the germline V gene. CDR3 size: 13 residues. The CDR3 region is CAISLADQETQYF. CDR3 DNA: TGTGCCATCAGCTTAGCGGATCAAGAGACCCAGTACTTC.